The entry below gives a single TCR beta chain sequence along with its context. There are a few counts of this clone. It has no known antigen specificity. It has no much larger one-base neighbor in the sample; base qualities were not kept. These data originate in a study of CD8+ T cells in alopecia areata (dated by TCRdb to the late 2010s). For the study in its entirety: The treated patients took part in an open-label pilot trial in which moderate-to-severe alopecia areata was treated with oral tofacitinib at 5 to 10 mg twice daily. Scalp clonality was compared among normal scalp (n=4), patchy alopecia areata scalp (n=8), and alopecia totalis/universalis scalp (n=8). TCRbeta CDR3 regions were amplified by immunoSEQ multiplex PCR using 35 Vbeta forward and 13 Jbeta reverse primers. In both human patients and the C3H/HeJ mouse model, the study applied high-throughput TCRbeta sequencing to look at T cell clonal expansion in alopecia areata. Patients received tofacitinib for 6 to 18 months and were then followed off drug for 6 months to check for delayed response and recurrence. The SALT score, which quantifies the percentage of affected scalp surface area, was used to measure disease severity in treated patients. RNA was obtained with the PAXgene miRNA kit for fixed scalp, the miRNeasy kit for PBMCs, and the RNeasy kit for mouse skin. On the human side, TCRbeta sequencing was run on scalp tissue and on sorted CD4+ and CD8+ peripheral blood T cells from healthy controls and from alopecia areata patients with either patchy or totalis/universalis disease. Biopsies were taken from tofacitinib-treated patients at baseline and again at 4 and 24 weeks into treatment, and several of those patients also had a later scalp biopsy. The paper as a whole reports these results and caveats: The treated cohort was small, with a single nonresponder, so links between baseline CD8+ expansion and response need larger studies. Compared with mice, TCR sequences shared between patients were less clear, possibly partly because of HLA diversity across the patient population. Scalp TCR repertoire analysis is complicated because resident alphabeta T cells in normal human skin are also sequenced, whereas mouse skin is dominated by gammadelta T cells. Many expanded lesional clones persisted in scalp and blood during tofacitinib treatment, which may partly explain relapse after stopping treatment. Tofacitinib significantly decreased scalp clonality and the number of expanded CD8+ clones among the top 100 scalp clones. Compared with normal scalp, lesional scalp had higher clonality and more expanded CD8+ clones, particularly in alopecia totalis/universalis, a pattern that suggests antigenic drive.

The CDR3 goes from the cysteine to the phenylalanine over 15 residues. The sequence is cut down to CDR3 DNA, 45 bases in frame from base 1. CDR1 and CDR2 are drawn from the germline V gene (reference sequence): MNHNY, SVGAGI. V lost 7 bases and J lost 11 bases, and the count of bases not matched to a germline gene is 17. Libraries were constructed by the immunoSEQ multiplex PCR assay. To provide template for TCR sequencing, every sample had RNA extracted and reverse transcribed into cDNA. SuperScript III was used to make first-strand cDNA, primed with a 2:1 mix of oligo-dT and random hexamers. A synthetic immune receptor repertoire was used to assess amplification bias, and residual bias was removed computationally. Regarding the original processing steps: Raw reads were preprocessed to remove errors, and CDR3 was defined by IMGT conventions from the conserved cysteine to phenylalanine. Clonality was calculated as 1 minus Shannon entropy normalized by log2 of the number of productive unique TCRs. Whether each scalp clone was CD4 or CD8 was inferred by checking scalp TCRbeta sequences against the CD4 and CD8 repertoires from sorted blood. TCRdb retrieved this table from immuneACCESS and kept in-frame rearrangements only. Not all clones are present; in checked studies, unresolved V genes account for under half, and no reason is known for the remainder. V and J calls and clone size are copied from that table; D and trimming were computed from the DNA. This sample has about 210,000 clones in its table, and approximately 45% of those were observed once. The leading ten clones occupy around 3% of the sample.

Reading the label with the study, this specimen's treatment or condition is: oral pan-JAK inhibitor, 5-10 mg twice daily. Lesional scalp punch biopsies and peripheral blood were obtained from alopecia areata patients. PBMCs were separated by density centrifugation and stained for CD3, CD4 and CD8, after which CD4+ and CD8+ T cells were sorted on a FACSAria. The rearranged chain carries TRBV6-6 and TRBJ1-1; TRBD1 lines up with 9 middle nucleotides. The clonotype was recovered from a human donor with alopecia areata. Sequencing was performed on CD4+ T cells sorted from blood, taken at roughly week 36, from a patient treated with tofacitinib. The sequence in DNA is TGTGCCAGCACCAATTGGCCCACAGGGGGCGCGAAGGCTTTCTTT. Its protein is CASTNWPTGGAKAFF.